Presented here are 25 T cell receptor beta chains from one specimen sequenced in a study of shared clonotypes between healthy human individuals. CD45RO-negative CD8 cells positively selected for CCR7 made up the naive population, which excluded terminally differentiated effector memory CD45RA+ cells. TCRdb keeps only in-frame clones here, not all; method: immunoSEQ multiplex PCR. The sample yields about 800,000 clones, about 96% seen once. The sequencing input was naive CD8+ T cells sorted from blood. The receptors shown here come from a man younger than 40 in good health.

The chain is built from TRBV15 and TRBJ1-2; perhaps TRBD1 as D (6 bases). This CDR3 contains 17 residues. Trimming cost V 0 bases and J 2 bases, with 16 bases left between them. From germline, CDR1 is LNHNV and CDR2 YYDKDF (reference sequence). CDR3 sequence reads: CATSRDNFPGVNYGYTF. The CDR3 coding sequence is TGTGCCACCAGCAGAGATAATTTTCCAGGGGTAAACTATGGCTACACCTTC.

The chain uses TRBV9 and TRBJ2-7; a weak D match, TRBD2 (5 bases). Looked up from germline, CDR1 is SGDLS and CDR2 is YYNGEE. The CDR3 sequence is 14 residues long. The germline V and J ends were trimmed by 6 bases and 4 bases, with 17 bases remaining between them. Here the CDR3 reads CASTPGLDIYEQYF. Written as DNA, the CDR3 is TGTGCCAGCACACCCGGACTTGATATTTACGAGCAGTACTTC.

This chain connects TRBV27 to TRBJ2-7; D might be TRBD1 (6 bases). From germline, CDR1 is MNHEY and CDR2 SMNVEV (reference sequence). The V and J ends lost 3 bases and 2 bases respectively, with 11 bases between them. This CDR3 has 14 amino acids. The CDR3 DNA reads TGTGCCAGCAGTTTTTTGGGGGCTACCTACGAGCAGTACTTC. Its protein product is CASSFLGATYEQYF.

The chain couples TRBV7-2 to TRBJ2-1; TRBD1 might be the D (5 bases). This CDR3 contains 14 residues. Germline loops: CDR1 SGHTA, CDR2 FQGNSA. Trimming shortened V by 9 bases and J by 3 bases, and 15 bases separated the two germline ends. This CDR3 reads CARGRPESYNEQFF. For the CDR3, the DNA is TGTGCCAGGGGGCGACCAGAGAGCTACAATGAGCAGTTCTTC.

This chain links TRBV30 with TRBJ2-2, with 9 bases identical to TRBD1. This CDR3 comprises 19 residues. Germline assignment: CDR1 GTSNPN and CDR2 SVGIG (reference sequence). J lost 6 bases, V lost 3 bases, and 20 bases had no gene match. For the CDR3, the DNA is TGTGCCTGGAGCCCGTTAAGGTACAGGGGGCGGAAGGATTCCGGGGAGCTGTTTTTT. Encoded protein: CAWSPLRYRGRKDSGELFF.

This clone was seen a single time. The V and J genes are TRBV5-1 and TRBJ1-1; 7 nucleotides match TRBD1. The J segment lost 5 bases and the V segment lost 2 bases, leaving 9 bases of the junction unmatched. CDR3 size: 15 residues. Looked up from germline, CDR1 is SGHRS and CDR2 is YFSETQ. As DNA, the CDR3 is TGCGCCAGCAGCTTTCTCGGGGCAGGGGGGACTGAAGCTTTCTTT. Its translation is CASSFLGAGGTEAFF.

The gene calls are TRBV5-8 and TRBJ2-7; D gene ambiguous. The CDR3 runs to 14 residues. The germline V gene has CDR1 SGHTS and CDR2 YDEGEE. V shed 7 bases and J shed 0 bases, with 14 bases lying between them. The CDR3 DNA is TGTGCCAGCGGCCCCAACTACTTCTCCTACGAGCAGTACTTC. It yields the protein CASGPNYFSYEQYF.

V is TRBV5-6 and J is TRBJ2-7; no firm D call. The CDR3 totals 13 residues. V was clipped by 0 bases and J by 4 bases, with 8 bases between them. Germline loops: CDR1 SGHDT, CDR2 YYEEEE. The CDR3 DNA reads as TGTGCCAGCAGCTTGGGACAAATTTACGAGCAGTACTTC. It encodes CASSLGQIYEQYF.

J is TRBJ1-2 and V is TRBV27, with 8 bases that match TRBD1. Germline V gene data show CDR1 as MNHEY and CDR2 as SMNVEV (reference sequence). The CDR3 spans 13 residues. V trimming: 6 bases; J trimming: 8 bases; junction bases outside the gene matches: 8. CDR3 coding DNA: TGTGCCAGCAGGTTGCAGGGGGCGGAAGGCTACACCTTC. Amino acid sequence: CASRLQGAEGYTF.

The chain employs TRBV6-1 and TRBJ1-2; D is possibly TRBD1 (5 bases). The V gene lost 3 bases and the J gene lost 4 bases, with 6 bases spanning the gap. Germline V gene sequence: CDR1 MNHNS, CDR2 SASEGT. This CDR3 has 12 amino acids. The CDR3 nucleotides read TGTGCCAGCAGTGAGACAGTCTATGGCTACACCTTC. It encodes CASSETVYGYTF.

The chain carries TRBV10-3 and TRBJ1-2, with D unresolved. Trimming pared 5 bases from V and 6 bases from J, leaving 19 bases between. Germline V gives CDR1 ENHRY, CDR2 SYGVKD. CDR3 size: 15 residues. CDR3 sequence: CAISTYKDGRDGYTF. The DNA of the CDR3 is TGTGCCATCAGTACTTATAAGGACGGGCGAGATGGCTACACCTTC.

The chain has TRBV6-6 and TRBJ2-7, with D unclear. The ends were cut back, 5 bases at V and 0 bases at J, with 11 bases in the middle. Germline values: CDR1 MNHNY, CDR2 SVGAGI (reference sequence). The CDR3 has 14 residues. The CDR3 spells CASSPYRDSYEQYF. The DNA of the CDR3 is TGTGCCAGCAGTCCATACAGAGACTCCTACGAGCAGTACTTC.

The CDR3 loop is CSVDSREGTGELFF. The CDR3 coding sequence is TGCAGCGTTGACTCGCGGGAGGGGACCGGGGAGCTGTTTTTT. The gene calls are TRBV29-1 and TRBJ2-2; 9 bases are shared with TRBD2. Germline CDR1 is SQVTM and CDR2 is ANQGSEA. V lost 3 bases, J lost 5 bases, and 4 bases stayed unmatched. The CDR3 totals 14 residues.

The chain has TRBV23-1 and TRBJ2-1; TRBD2 aligns across 7 bases. TRBV23-1 is assigned to the ORF class and has an uncertain function. J lost 5 bases, V lost 0 bases, and 10 bases had no gene match. The CDR3 is made up of 17 amino acids. In DNA, the CDR3 is TGCGCCAGCAGTCAATCTGGGGCGCTAGCGGAGAACAATGAGCAGTTCTTC. The encoded protein is CASSQSGALAENNEQFF.

The V and J genes are TRBV19 and TRBJ2-7; 12 nucleotides align to TRBD2. The CDR3 spans 17 residues. Germline CDR1 and CDR2: LNHDA and SQIVND (reference sequence). J lost 0 bases, V lost 2 bases, and 5 bases had no gene match. CDR3 bases: TGTGCCAGTAGTATACCCTGGACTAGCGGGGTCTCCTACGAGCAGTACTTC. Translation gives CASSIPWTSGVSYEQYF.

The V gene is TRBV27, the J gene TRBJ2-7, with 8 bases that match TRBD2. CDR1 is MNHEY, CDR2 SMNVEV, per germline (reference sequence). The CDR3 extends over 14 amino acids. Germline trimming cut 5 bases from V and 3 bases from J; bases unmatched to any gene: 6. The CDR3 here is CASSPGGARYEQYF. CDR3 in DNA: TGTGCCAGCAGTCCCGGGGGGGCCCGCTACGAGCAGTACTTC.

The genes are TRBV27 and TRBJ2-7; no reliable D call. Germline-derived CDR1 and CDR2 are MNHEY and SMNVEV (reference sequence). CDR3 length: 14 residues. Trimming removed 7 bases at V and 1 base at J, with 14 bases between. CDR3 DNA sequence: TGTGCCAGCAAGTACAGATTTGATTCCTACGAGCAGTACTTC. Translation gives CASKYRFDSYEQYF.

The rearrangement joins TRBV5-1 to TRBJ2-7; TRBD2 matches 11 bases. This CDR3 contains 15 residues. The V gene end was trimmed by 4 bases and the J gene end by 5 bases; junction bases not matched to a gene: 8. Germline loops: CDR1 SGHRS, CDR2 YFSETQ. This chain's CDR3 is CASSRTSGSVNEQYF. In DNA, the CDR3 is TGCGCCAGCAGCAGAACTAGCGGGAGCGTAAACGAGCAGTACTTC. The complete variable domain, with remaining parts taken from reference TRBV5-1 and TRBJ2-7, reads KAGVTQTPRYLIKTRGQQVTLSCSPISGHRSVSWYQQTPGQGLQFLFEYFSETQRNKGNFPGRFSGRQFSNSRSEMNVSTLELGDSALYLCASSRTSGSVNEQYFGPGTRLTVT.

This clone was detected only once. V is TRBV7-9 and J is TRBJ2-7; D uncertain. Looked up from germline, CDR1 is SEHNR and CDR2 is FQNEAQ (reference sequence). This CDR3 spans 15 amino acids. Deletions cut 1 base from V and 0 bases from J, with 10 bases between. The CDR3 here is CASSLGGFSSYEQYF. Here the CDR3 DNA reads TGTGCCAGCAGCTTAGGGGGTTTTAGCTCCTACGAGCAGTACTTC.

This chain links TRBV4-3 with TRBJ2-3; 7 bases line up with TRBD2. The CDR3 runs 16 residues. Germline V gene data show CDR1 as LGHNA and CDR2 as YSLEER. V was clipped by 4 bases and J by 0 bases; unmatched bases: 7. CDR3 DNA: TGCGCCAGCAGCCCAGGGAGGGCTTCTAGCACAGATACGCAGTATTTT. Translating gives CASSPGRASSTDTQYF.

J is TRBJ2-3 and V is TRBV11-2; 11 bases agree with TRBD2. From germline, CDR1 is SGHAT and CDR2 FQNNGV. The V gene end was trimmed by 4 bases and the J gene end by 5 bases; junction bases not matched to a gene: 17. The CDR3 is made up of 19 amino acids. For the CDR3, the DNA is TGTGCCAGCAGCTCCGGGCTTAGCGGGAGGGAGAAGGTGGGAGATACGCAGTATTTT. As protein: CASSSGLSGREKVGDTQYF.

This chain's CDR3 is CASSLGTGSRTQYF. The CDR3 nucleotides are TGTGCCAGCAGCCTGGGGACAGGGTCTCGGACCCAGTACTTC. This rearrangement joins TRBV7-6 to TRBJ2-5; 9 positions agree with TRBD1. This CDR3 region has 14 residues. Germline V gene data show CDR1 as SGHVS and CDR2 as FNYEAQ. V lost 5 bases and J lost 7; bases outside the gene matches: 8. Full variable domain (remainder filled in from reference TRBV7-6 and TRBJ2-5): GAGVSQSPRYKVTKRGQDVALRCDPISGHVSLYWYRQALGQGPEFLTYFNYEAQQDKSGLPNDRFSAERPEGSISTLTIQRTEQRDSAMYRCASSLGTGSRTQYFGPGTRLLVL.

The gene calls are TRBV6-5 and TRBJ2-5, with 14 bases matching TRBD2. The CDR3 is made up of 16 amino acids. V gave up 4 bases and J gave up 5 bases; unmatched junction bases: 6. Germline lookup yields CDR1 MNHEY and CDR2 SVGAGI. CDR3 in amino acids: CASSLGTSGRGETQYF. Here the CDR3 DNA reads TGTGCCAGCAGTTTAGGGACTAGCGGGAGAGGGGAGACCCAGTACTTC.

The rearrangement links TRBV29-1 to TRBJ2-1; 7 positions agree with TRBD2. Trimming removed 2 bases from V and 0 bases from J; junction bases left unmatched: 7. This CDR3 is built from 16 residues. The germline V gene has CDR1 SQVTM and CDR2 ANQGSEA. CDR3 amino acids: CSVEYSRESSYNEQFF. The CDR3 DNA sequence: TGCAGCGTTGAATACTCGCGGGAGAGCTCCTACAATGAGCAGTTCTTC.

The chain recombines TRBV7-9 with TRBJ2-7; D gene uncertain. Germline V gene lookup returns CDR1 SEHNR and CDR2 FQNEAQ (reference sequence). Trimming removed 5 bases at V and 1 base at J, with 6 bases between. The CDR3 extends over 12 amino acids. The CDR3 DNA sequence: TGTGCCAGCAGCGGCGGTTCCTACGAGCAGTACTTC. Its translation is CASSGGSYEQYF.